The 20 T cell receptor beta chains reported below all come from one sample, sequenced in a study of response to subunit inactivated influenza vaccine. TCRdb passed the RT-PCR reads through MiXCR, listing each CDR3 protein once. The repertoire holds roughly 670,000 distinct CDR3 sequences, with 14% as singletons. This material consisted of PBMCs from blood, taken roughly 15 days before vaccination. The receptors were gathered from a man aged 50-60 years who received an inactivated influenza vaccine.

The chain links TRBV6-1 to TRBJ2-1; 7 nucleotides agree with TRBD2. The CDR3 runs 15 residues. CDR1 and CDR2 (germline): MNHNS, SASEGT. The junction had 11 bases not matched to a gene; V was cut back by 6 bases and J by 6 bases. In DNA form, the CDR3 reads TGTGCCAGCAGCCCGACTTTGTGGGGGGGCAATGAGCAGTTCTTC. Amino acid sequence: CASSPTLWGGNEQFF.

The genes are TRBV20-1 and TRBJ2-7, with 7 bases matching TRBD2. Trimming took 8 bases from V and 7 from J; bases not matched to a gene: 14. The length of the CDR3 is 13 residues. CDR1 is DFQATT and CDR2 is SNEGSKA in the germline V gene (reference sequence). DNA of the CDR3: TGCAGTCCCACATGGGCACCAGCGGGAGAGCAGTACTTC. It codes for CSPTWAPAGEQYF.

This rearrangement joins TRBV20-1 to TRBJ2-2, with D perhaps matching TRBD1 (5 bases). The CDR3 is made up of 12 amino acids. Per germline, CDR1 DFQATT and CDR2 SNEGSKA (reference sequence). V was clipped by 5 bases and J by 6 bases, with 10 bases between them. CDR3 sequence reads: CSARKGAGELFF. The CDR3 DNA reads TGCAGTGCTCGGAAAGGGGCCGGGGAGCTGTTTTTT.

The V call is TRBV29-1, the J call TRBJ1-2; D ambiguous. V was cut by 5 bases and J by 8 bases, with 12 bases left in between. The germline V gene has CDR1 SQVTM and CDR2 ANQGSEA. The CDR3 length is 11 residues. The CDR3 DNA sequence: TGCAGCGTTTTTACCGCGGGGGGCTACACCTTC. It yields the protein CSVFTAGGYTF.

Ten or more counts support this clonotype. The V call is TRBV30, the J call TRBJ2-3; TRBD2 matches 12 bases. CDR1 and CDR2 (germline): GTSNPN, SVGIG (reference sequence). CDR3 size: 18 residues. V was pared by 1 base and J by 5 bases, with 13 bases of the junction left unmatched. CDR3 amino acids: CAWSGHETSGRYGDTQYF. The CDR3, as DNA: TGTGCCTGGAGTGGTCACGAGACTAGCGGGAGATACGGAGATACGCAGTATTTT.

This clonotype was counted a few times. The chain uses TRBV27 and TRBJ1-6; a possible D gene is TRBD1 (5 bases). In germline, CDR1 is MNHEY, CDR2 SMNVEV (reference sequence). Trimming pared 2 bases from V and 5 bases from J, leaving 13 bases between. The CDR3 runs 16 residues. This CDR3 reads CASSLMSGGDNSPLHF. The CDR3 DNA reads TGTGCCAGCAGTTTAATGTCGGGGGGGGATAATTCACCCCTCCACTTT.

V is TRBV18 and J is TRBJ2-7; a possible D gene is TRBD1 (6 bases). Germline CDR1 KGHSH, CDR2 LQKENI. With 3 bases removed from V and 5 bases from J, the gap between germline ends came to 8 bases. This CDR3 spans 12 amino acids. The CDR3 nucleotides read TGTGCCAGCTCACCTTCAGGGGACGAGCAGTACTTC. Protein product: CASSPSGDEQYF.

The chain has TRBV27 and TRBJ1-1, with D tentatively TRBD1 (5 bases). Germline V gives CDR1 MNHEY, CDR2 SMNVEV (reference sequence). V lost 2 bases to trimming and J lost 11 bases, with 12 bases between them. CDR3 length: 12 amino acids. The CDR3 bases are TGTGCCAGCAGTTTAAAGGGGTGGGAGGCTTTCTTT. Translated, it gives CASSLKGWEAFF.

This chain joins TRBV7-2 and TRBJ1-1, with D possibly TRBD1 on 5 matching bases. This CDR3 has 17 residues. V lost 3 bases, J lost 0 bases, and 17 bases lay in between. Germline V gene data show CDR1 as SGHTA and CDR2 as FQGNSA. The CDR3 nucleotides are TGTGCCAGCAGCTTCACCTACTTGGACACCCTGAACACTGAAGCTTTCTTT. Protein: CASSFTYLDTLNTEAFF.

This clonotype was counted a few times. The CDR3 here is CASSSPGGGSYEQYF. CDR3 coding DNA: TGTGCCAGCAGTTCCCCTGGGGGGGGATCCTACGAGCAGTACTTC. The genes are TRBV28 and TRBJ2-7; 7 bases are shared with TRBD2. Germline lookup yields CDR1 MDHEN and CDR2 SYDVKM. There are 15 residues in the CDR3. V lost 4 bases and J lost 1; bases outside the gene matches: 7.

The rearrangement joins TRBV20-1 to TRBJ2-1; 10 nucleotides align to TRBD2. With V trimmed by 4 bases and J by 9 bases, 9 bases remained unmatched. Germline lookup yields CDR1 DFQATT and CDR2 SNEGSKA (reference sequence). The CDR3 sequence is 14 residues long. CDR3 amino acids: CSAIPGQREGEQFF. Here the CDR3 DNA reads TGCAGTGCTATCCCTGGCCAGCGGGAGGGTGAGCAGTTCTTC.

Many counts were recorded for this clonotype. V usage is TRBV12-3 or TRBV12-4 and J usage is TRBJ2-3; no clear D. The germline V and J ends were trimmed by 6 bases and 2 bases, with 9 bases remaining between them. This CDR3 is 13 amino acids long. CDR3 in amino acids: CASSLISTDTQYF. In nucleotides, the CDR3 is TGTGCCAGCAGCTTGATCTCCACAGATACGCAGTATTTT.

The J gene is TRBJ2-7, the V gene TRBV12-3 or TRBV12-4; possible D gene TRBD2, 6 bases. The length of the CDR3 is 14 residues. Trimming removed 3 bases from V and 7 bases from J, with 16 bases in between. CDR3 sequence reads: CASSLGGGLREQYF. CDR3 nucleotides: TGTGCCAGCAGTTTGGGAGGAGGACTGAGGGAGCAGTACTTC.

The genes are TRBV24-1 and TRBJ2-1; D unresolved. Germline assignment: CDR1 KGHDR and CDR2 SFDVKD. V gave up 2 bases and J gave up 0 bases, with 13 bases separating them. The CDR3 is 17 residues long. CDR3 in DNA: TGTGCCACCAGTGATTCTCAAGGCCTTAGCTCCTACAATGAGCAGTTCTTC. Translation gives CATSDSQGLSSYNEQFF.

The chain is built from TRBV6-2 or TRBV6-3 and TRBJ2-1; D not resolved. V lost 0 bases, J lost 8 bases, and 11 bases lay in between. Germline values: CDR1 MNHEY, CDR2 SVGEGT. There are 14 residues in the CDR3. Here the CDR3 DNA reads TGTGCCAGCAGTTACTCGAATCTAGAGGATGAGCAGTTCTTC. It yields the protein CASSYSNLEDEQFF.

This clonotype was detected only a few times. V is TRBV5-5 and J is TRBJ1-6, with no clear D. Germline CDR1 and CDR2: SGHKS and YYEKEE (reference sequence). The CDR3 length is 15 residues. Trimming shortened V by 0 bases and J by 4 bases, and 8 bases separated the two germline ends. CDR3 loop: CASSLEEIYNSPLHF. For the CDR3, the DNA is TGTGCCAGCAGCTTGGAGGAAATTTATAATTCACCCCTCCACTTT.

This clonotype was observed a handful of times. V usage is TRBV27 and J usage is TRBJ2-1; D call uncertain. The germline V gene has CDR1 MNHEY and CDR2 SMNVEV (reference sequence). This CDR3 spans 16 amino acids. Trimming cost V 5 bases and J 0 bases, with 14 bases left between them. CDR3 residues: CASSLRNTLSYNEQFF. In DNA form, the CDR3 reads TGTGCCAGCAGTCTACGTAACACCCTCTCCTACAATGAGCAGTTCTTC.

Comments on this clonotype: One end of the junction fails to match germline, which may point to a read error. V and J are TRBV29-1 and TRBJ2-1; tentative D call: TRBD1 (6 bases). CDR3 length equals 16 residues. The germline V gene has CDR1 SQVTM and CDR2 ANQGSEA. The CDR3 loop is CSVGGLEVSSYNEQFF. Here the CDR3 DNA reads TGCAGCGTTGGGGGGCTAGAAGTTAGCTCCTATAATGAGCAGTTCTTC.

This clonotype was detected only a few times. The rearrangement joins TRBV7-2 to TRBJ2-1; 12 bases are shared with TRBD2. The CDR3 runs 17 residues. The germline V gene has CDR1 SGHTA and CDR2 FQGNSA. Trimming at V came to 1 base and at J to 9 bases, leaving 10 bases not matched to a gene. The CDR3 DNA sequence: TGTGCCAGCAGCTTAGTATCCCTAGCGGGGGGGCAAGGTGAGCAGTTCTTC. It translates to CASSLVSLAGGQGEQFF.

This clonotype was observed many times. The CDR3 spells CSVGGAPATEAFF. Here the CDR3 DNA reads TGCAGCGTGGGAGGGGCACCCGCAACTGAAGCTTTCTTT. This chain joins TRBV29-1 and TRBJ1-1; tentatively, D is TRBD1 (5 bases). The germline V gene encodes CDR1 SQVTM and CDR2 ANQGSEA. CDR3 length: 13 residues. V shed 6 bases and J shed 5 bases, with 16 bases lying between them.